In this sample, the clone carrying this TCR beta chain turned up many times. Its matching antigen is unknown. Sequencing ends 3 residues short of the CDR3 end; the germline J gene provides the rest. This record belongs to a study of T cell clonality in common variable immunodeficiency. This CDR3 region has 14 residues. CDR1 is SGDLS, CDR2 YYNGEE, per germline. Trimming removed 0 bases at V and 5 bases at J, with 11 bases between. Overall study findings and caveats: Reportedly, TCR beta sequences from common variable immunodeficiency showed fewer deletions and N-nucleotide insertions. T cell subpopulation sequencing would be needed to explain CVID clonality. Compared with healthy controls, CVID subjects showed increased TCRbeta clonality, mostly in about a third.

Sequencing input was equivalent genomic DNA from CVID and controls. Here immunoSEQ multiplex PCR was the method, and the copy in TCRdb shows in-frame clones only, minus some. Recorded here are about 37,000 clones, with no singletons, and the ten leading clones hold approximately 1%. Sequences were obtained from peripheral blood mononuclear cells. This sequence joins TRBV9 and TRBJ2-5; maybe TRBD1 (6 bases). This clonotype was obtained from a person aged 18 to 70 in good health. The part of the CDR3 DNA that was read is TGTGCCAGCAGCGTAGGTGGACAGAGGGAGACC. It codes for CASSVGGQRET. The CDR3 in full is CASSVGGQRETQYF.